The rows below give T cell receptor beta chains drawn from one sample of a study of shared clonotypes between healthy human individuals. Sequencing used immunoSEQ multiplex PCR; TCRdb keeps in-frame clones, though not all of them. The sample records about 770,000 clones, approximately 77% being singletons. Sequenced material: memory CD4+ T cells sorted from blood. The receptors shown here come from a woman in her thirties in good health. Each CDR3 is given without its conserved first and last residue. The order of the fields is CDR3 protein, V gene, J gene, clone size. Not every row has a clone size; where given, it reads once, few, many or a size class.

CDR3aa: ASSLSGQGMAYEQY
v_gene: TRBV28
j_gene: TRBJ2-7
abundance: .

CDR3aa: ASNSDTDTQY
v_gene: TRBV2
j_gene: TRBJ2-3
abundance: .

CDR3aa: ANRNTGGSLTGELF
v_gene: TRBV10-1
j_gene: TRBJ2-2
abundance: .

CDR3aa: ASSNQLAGFSHEQF
v_gene: TRBV11-2
j_gene: TRBJ2-1
abundance: few

CDR3aa: ASSYNRDDEQY
v_gene: TRBV6-5
j_gene: TRBJ2-7
abundance: .

CDR3aa: ASSGNSYEQY
v_gene: TRBV2
j_gene: TRBJ2-7
abundance: .

CDR3aa: ASSYSGRWISTDTQY
v_gene: TRBV7-8
j_gene: TRBJ2-3
abundance: .

CDR3aa: ASSQVYEQF
v_gene: TRBV14
j_gene: TRBJ2-1
abundance: .

CDR3aa: ASTLTGVITDTQY
v_gene: TRBV7-9
j_gene: TRBJ2-3
abundance: .

CDR3aa: ASSLVGAGGYGYT
v_gene: TRBV7-9
j_gene: TRBJ1-2
abundance: .

CDR3aa: ASSKSQQGARAEAF
v_gene: TRBV19
j_gene: TRBJ1-1
abundance: .

CDR3aa: ASSLVLNTGELF
v_gene: TRBV11-3
j_gene: TRBJ2-2
abundance: .

CDR3aa: ASSKEGEQF
v_gene: TRBV25-1
j_gene: TRBJ2-1
abundance: .

CDR3aa: ATSRGGLNSPLH
v_gene: TRBV15
j_gene: TRBJ1-6
abundance: once

CDR3aa: ASSLRADYNEQF
v_gene: TRBV5-1
j_gene: TRBJ2-1
abundance: few

CDR3aa: ASTSFGRTEAF
v_gene: TRBV27
j_gene: TRBJ1-1
abundance: .